What follows are 22 T cell receptor beta chains derived from one specimen sequenced in a study of cytomegalovirus exposure and HLA in healthy donors. Both 60 Vbeta primers and 13 Jbeta primers went into the PCR. Using immunoSEQ multiplex PCR, the repertoire was profiled, and TCRdb retains in-frame clones only, with some absent. The table includes more than 85,000 clones, over 60% detected once. Specimen: PBMCs. These receptors all stem from a man in his forties in good health and CMV-seropositive.

This clone is a singleton in its sample. The chain carries TRBV7-2 and TRBJ2-3, with TRBD2 matching 14 bases. CDR1 and CDR2 (germline): SGHTA, FQGNSA. The V segment lost 5 bases and the J segment 4 bases; nucleotides outside the gene matches: 5. The CDR3 length is 16 residues. The CDR3 loop is CASSDRLAGGADTQYF. Here the CDR3 DNA reads TGTGCCAGCAGCGACAGACTAGCGGGAGGGGCAGATACGCAGTATTTT.

This chain joins TRBV19 and TRBJ1-5, with 7 bases fitting TRBD1. J was trimmed by 0 bases and V by 5 bases; bases with no gene match: 10. Germline-derived CDR1 and CDR2 are LNHDA and SQIVND (reference sequence). The CDR3 has 17 amino acids. The CDR3 DNA reads as TGTGCCAGTAGTGATTGGGGACAGCCCTATAGCAATCAGCCCCAGCATTTT. Encoded protein: CASSDWGQPYSNQPQHF.

The chain couples TRBV28 to TRBJ1-1; 7 bases align to TRBD1. CDR1 is MDHEN and CDR2 is SYDVKM in the germline V gene. The J segment lost 1 base and the V segment lost 1 base, leaving 3 bases of the junction unmatched. CDR3 size: 15 residues. The CDR3 here is CASSLSGTENTEAFF. CDR3 bases: TGTGCCAGCAGTTTATCCGGGACAGAGAACACTGAAGCTTTCTTT.

The chain is built from TRBV10-3 and TRBJ1-5; D may be TRBD1 (5 bases). The V and J ends lost 10 bases and 9 bases respectively, with 25 bases between them. The V gene's germline CDR1 is ENHRY and CDR2 SYGVKD. CDR3 length: 15 residues. The CDR3 sequence: CASNSPDTAGGPQHF. In DNA form, the CDR3 reads TGTGCCAGCAACTCACCGGACACCGCAGGTGGGCCCCAGCATTTT.

V is TRBV7-9 and J is TRBJ1-1, with a weak D call TRBD1 (5 bases). The V end was cut by 3 bases, the J end by 8 bases, with 13 bases between. Germline V CDR1 and CDR2: SEHNR, FQNEAQ (reference sequence). The CDR3 extends over 13 amino acids. CDR3 in amino acids: CASSLRDLGEAFF. The CDR3 coding sequence is TGTGCCAGCAGCTTGCGGGACCTGGGCGAAGCTTTCTTT.

The chain joins TRBV10-2 to TRBJ2-1; 11 nucleotides align to TRBD1. Germline trimming cut 1 base from V and 10 bases from J; bases unmatched to any gene: 6. Looked up from germline, CDR1 is WSHSY and CDR2 is SAAADI. The CDR3 loop spans 15 amino acids. CDR3 protein: CASSEYGTGGTEQFF. The CDR3 DNA reads as TGCGCCAGCAGTGAGTACGGGACAGGGGGGACGGAGCAGTTCTTC.

By proportion, this clone is medium-sized (0.01 to 0.1%). The V call is TRBV7-9, the J call TRBJ1-1; maybe TRBD1 (5 bases). Germline CDR1 SEHNR, CDR2 FQNEAQ (reference sequence). The V end lost 1 base, the J end lost 7 bases, and 22 bases lay between the germline ends. The CDR3 has 17 amino acids. This chain's CDR3 is CASSLEFFPQGWVEAFF. The CDR3 nucleotides read TGTGCCAGCAGCTTAGAATTTTTCCCTCAGGGTTGGGTTGAAGCTTTCTTT.

The chain recombines TRBV27 with TRBJ2-1; 8 nucleotides match TRBD2. Germline V gives CDR1 MNHEY, CDR2 SMNVEV (reference sequence). The trim removed 4 bases at V and 2 bases at J, leaving 7 bases unmatched. The length of the CDR3 is 16 residues. The CDR3 DNA follows: TGTGCCAGCAGTTCTCTGGGTAGCGGGACCTACAATGAGCAGTTCTTC. Encoded protein: CASSSLGSGTYNEQFF.

The chain uses TRBV14 and TRBJ1-1, with 10 bases that match TRBD1. Germline CDR1 is SGHDN and CDR2 is FVKESK. The J segment lost 3 bases and the V segment lost 3 bases, leaving 10 bases of the junction unmatched. This CDR3 has 17 amino acids. Here the CDR3 DNA reads TGTGCCAGCAGCCAGTGGACAGGGGGATTTGGGGACACTGAAGCTTTCTTT. Residues: CASSQWTGGFGDTEAFF. Drawing the rest from reference TRBV14 and TRBJ1-1, the complete variable domain is EAGVTQFPSHSVIEKGQTVTLRCDPISGHDNLYWYRRVMGKEIKFLLHFVKESKQDESGMPNNRFLAERTGGTYSTLKVQPAELEDSGVYFCASSQWTGGFGDTEAFFGQGTRLTVV.

The rearrangement uses TRBV10-3 and TRBJ2-5, with 7 bases fitting TRBD2. The trim removed 4 bases at V and 1 base at J, leaving 12 bases unmatched. The CDR3 consists of 17 residues. Germline V gene lookup returns CDR1 ENHRY and CDR2 SYGVKD. The CDR3, as DNA: TGTGCCATCAGTGCCGGACGCGGAACTAGCGCCCAAGAGACCCAGTACTTC. This sequence encodes CAISAGRGTSAQETQYF.

J is TRBJ1-1 and V is TRBV7-6; D is possibly TRBD1 (6 bases). Germline V CDR1 and CDR2: SGHVS, FNYEAQ. The CDR3 is 13 amino acids. V was clipped by 5 bases and J by 3 bases, with 10 bases between them. The CDR3: CASSLGQYTEAFF. In nucleotides, the CDR3 is TGTGCCAGCAGCCTTGGACAGTACACTGAAGCTTTCTTT.

As for this clone: In the same sample, other DNA sequences code for this CDR3. CDR3: CASSPQGTFQETQYF. For the CDR3, the DNA is TGTGCCAGCAGCCCCCAGGGTACGTTCCAAGAGACCCAGTACTTC. The chain has TRBV7-9 and TRBJ2-5; the D gene is possibly TRBD1 (5 bases). The CDR3 is 15 residues long. The germline V gene encodes CDR1 SEHNR and CDR2 FQNEAQ (reference sequence). V lost 5 bases and J lost 1, with 14 bases in between. Variable domain in full (rest from reference TRBV7-9 and TRBJ2-5): DTGVSQNPRHKITKRGQNVTFRCDPISEHNRLYWYRQTLGQGPEFLTYFQNEAQLEKSRLLSDRFSAERPKGSFSTLEIQRTEQGDSAMYLCASSPQGTFQETQYFGPGTRLLVL.

Details on this clone: Other DNA sequences in the sample encode the same CDR3. V and J are TRBV10-3 and TRBJ2-7; 8 bases match TRBD1. Germline CDR1 and CDR2: ENHRY and SYGVKD. The CDR3 contains 14 residues. Losses at the gene ends were 2 bases for V and 0 bases for J; bases not matched to a gene: 0. CDR3 DNA sequence: TGTGCCATCAGTGAGACAGGGGGCTCCTACGAGCAGTACTTC. Translating it yields CAISETGGSYEQYF.

This clone was recorded a few times. CDR3 nucleotides: TGTGCCAGCAGCTTATACGCTAGCGGGATCCTCGAGCAGTACTTC. Its protein is CASSLYASGILEQYF. J is TRBJ2-7 and V is TRBV11-2; 9 bases are a match to TRBD2. The ends lost 2 bases at V and 6 bases at J; junction bases unmatched: 8. The CDR3 spans 15 residues. In germline, CDR1 is SGHAT, CDR2 FQNNGV.

This clone occurred once. The rearrangement uses TRBV27 and TRBJ1-1; 7 nucleotides match TRBD1. This CDR3 spans 16 amino acids. Germline lookup yields CDR1 MNHEY and CDR2 SMNVEV (reference sequence). The V and J ends lost 7 bases and 1 base, in that order; junction bases with no gene match: 12. CDR3 DNA sequence: TGTGCCAGCACCGATCTGAAGACAGGGCCGAACACTGAAGCTTTCTTT. Amino acid sequence: CASTDLKTGPNTEAFF.

The chain combines TRBV7-3 with TRBJ2-2; D is uncertain. V lost 5 bases, J lost 8 bases, and 12 bases lay in between. The CDR3 is 13 amino acids. CDR1 is SGHTA and CDR2 is FQGTGA in the germline V gene. CDR3 nucleotide sequence: TGTGCCAGCAGCCCCTCTGCAGGTGGGGAGCTGTTTTTT. This codes for CASSPSAGGELFF.

V is TRBV11-3 and J is TRBJ2-5; 7 bases match TRBD2. Trimming at V came to 2 bases and at J to 5 bases, leaving 11 bases not matched to a gene. The CDR3 extends over 16 amino acids. Germline V gene data show CDR1 as SGHNT and CDR2 as YENEEA. CDR3: CASSLRNAGAGETQYF. As DNA, the CDR3 is TGTGCCAGCAGCTTACGTAATGCGGGAGCTGGGGAGACCCAGTACTTC.

This sequence joins TRBV30 and TRBJ2-7; D might be TRBD1 (6 bases). CDR3 length equals 13 residues. V was clipped by 4 bases and J by 5 bases, with 15 bases between them. Germline V lookup: CDR1 GTSNPN, CDR2 SVGIG (reference sequence). The CDR3 DNA is TGTGCCTGGATGAAACAGGGAAGGAACGAGCAGTACTTC. Its translation: CAWMKQGRNEQYF.

CDR3 residues: CASSSDRAQETQYF. CDR3 nucleotide sequence: TGTGCCAGCAGTTCTGACAGAGCCCAAGAGACCCAGTACTTC. This rearrangement joins TRBV7-6 to TRBJ2-5, with D possibly TRBD1 on 5 matching bases. Germline V gene sequence: CDR1 SGHVS, CDR2 FNYEAQ. Between the trimmed V and J ends, which lost 6 bases and 1 base, there was a span of 12 bases. This CDR3 comprises 14 residues.

V is TRBV6-1 and J is TRBJ2-6; no clear D. V was pared by 5 bases and J by 0 bases, with 5 bases between. Germline assignment: CDR1 MNHNS and CDR2 SASEGT. This CDR3 spans 14 amino acids. For the CDR3, the DNA is TGTGCCAGCAGTCCGGGCTCTGGGGCCAACGTCCTGACTTTC. It yields the protein CASSPGSGANVLTF.

This chain joins TRBV7-9 and TRBJ2-1; 7 nucleotides line up with TRBD2. V shed 6 bases, J shed 8 bases, and the junction held 7 bases outside the gene matches. Germline V gives CDR1 SEHNR, CDR2 FQNEAQ (reference sequence). CDR3 size: 13 residues. CDR3 residues: CASSYRTSDEQFF. CDR3 in DNA: TGTGCCAGCAGTTACCGGACTAGTGATGAGCAGTTCTTC.

V gene TRBV30 combines with J gene TRBJ2-7, with a possible D match to TRBD2 (6 bases). The CDR3 is 14 amino acids. Germline V gives CDR1 GTSNPN, CDR2 SVGIG (reference sequence). The V end lost 7 bases, the J end lost 5 bases, and 21 bases lay between the germline ends. The CDR3 protein is CAFSGWGLIDEQYF. The CDR3, as DNA: TGTGCCTTTAGCGGTTGGGGACTCATCGACGAGCAGTACTTC.